This TCR beta chain originates from a study of monozygotic twins with inflammatory bowel disease. Total RNA isolation used whole blood (no T cell sorting was performed). Germline V gene data show CDR1 as SGHVS and CDR2 as FQNEAQ. The CDR3 totals 15 residues. The UMIs contained a 6-nucleotide sample barcode. They were added by template switching during cDNA synthesis. TCRdb re-called the 5' RACE reads and gives one entry per CDR3 protein, without DNA. The sample table sets out about 300,000 distinct CDR3 sequences. The TCR originated in a human donor with ulcerative colitis or Crohn's disease, or a healthy co-twin of an affected twin (not recorded which). The sequencing input was blood. The chain couples TRBV7-8 to TRBJ2-2; TCRdb indicates TRBD1, and absent DNA this call remains unverified. CDR3 loop: CASSIRTEAGGELFF.